The 5 T cell receptor beta chains below were found in one sample sequenced in a study of cytomegalovirus exposure and HLA in healthy donors. The primer mix had 60 Vbeta and 13 Jbeta primers. Generated by immunoSEQ multiplex PCR, the TCRdb table keeps only in-frame clones and is missing some. Here the sample table reports about 200,000 clones. Material: PBMCs. Receptors originate from a woman in her 30s in good health and CMV-seropositive.

The chain couples TRBV4-1 to TRBJ2-7; TRBD1 aligns across 10 bases. V lost 4 bases, J lost 6 bases, and 6 bases stayed unmatched. Germline CDR1 MGHRA, CDR2 YSYEKL. This CDR3 has 14 amino acids. The CDR3: CASSLRDRGSEQYF. The CDR3 coding sequence is TGCGCCAGCAGCCTTAGGGACAGGGGTAGCGAGCAGTACTTC.

This sequence joins TRBV19 and TRBJ1-1; 11 nucleotides align to TRBD1. CDR1 is LNHDA, CDR2 SQIVND, per germline (reference sequence). CDR3 length: 14 residues. The V and J ends lost 5 bases and 10 bases, in that order; junction bases with no gene match: 9. The CDR3 loop reads CASSARDRGVRAFF. The DNA of the CDR3 is TGTGCCAGTAGTGCCCGGGACAGGGGGGTTCGAGCTTTCTTT.

The chain is built from TRBV14 and TRBJ2-7; perhaps TRBD2 as D (6 bases). The ends were cut back, 1 base at V and 7 bases at J, with 11 bases in the middle. This CDR3 is built from 13 residues. Looked up from germline, CDR1 is SGHDN and CDR2 is FVKESK. The CDR3, as DNA: TGTGCCAGCAGCCAAGGATTGGAGGGGGAGCAGTACTTC. Amino acid sequence: CASSQGLEGEQYF.

The V gene is TRBV2, the J gene TRBJ1-4; D is ambiguous. CDR1 SNHLY and CDR2 FYNNEI come from the germline V gene. This CDR3 region has 14 residues. The ends were cut back, 2 bases at V and 6 bases at J, with 10 bases in the middle. Here the CDR3 DNA reads TGTGCCAGCAGTGAAAACAGAGATTATGAAAAACTGTTTTTT. Translating it yields CASSENRDYEKLFF. The whole variable domain, remainder taken from reference TRBV2 and TRBJ1-4, is EPEVTQTPSHQVTQMGQEVILRCVPISNHLYFYWYRQILGQKVEFLVSFYNNEISEKSEIFDDQFSVERPDGSNFTLKIRSTKLEDSAMYFCASSENRDYEKLFFGSGTQLSVL.

The chain uses TRBV10-3 and TRBJ1-4; 12 bases match TRBD1. This CDR3 has 15 amino acids. V was clipped by 6 bases and J by 8 bases; unmatched bases: 7. Germline lookup yields CDR1 ENHRY and CDR2 SYGVKD. CDR3 coding DNA: TGTGCCATCAGAGGGGACAGGGGGCAGGGGGAAAAACTGTTTTTT. As protein: CAIRGDRGQGEKLFF.